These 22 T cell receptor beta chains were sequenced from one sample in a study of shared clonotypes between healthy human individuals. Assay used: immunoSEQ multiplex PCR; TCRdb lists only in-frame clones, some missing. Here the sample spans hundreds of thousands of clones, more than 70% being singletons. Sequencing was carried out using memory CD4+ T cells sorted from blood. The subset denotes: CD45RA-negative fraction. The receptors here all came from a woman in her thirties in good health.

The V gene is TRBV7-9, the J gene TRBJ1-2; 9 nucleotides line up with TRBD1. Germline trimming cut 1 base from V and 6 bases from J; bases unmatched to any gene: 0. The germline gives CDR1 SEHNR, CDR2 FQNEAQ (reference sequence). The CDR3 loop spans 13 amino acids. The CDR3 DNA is TGTGCCAGCAGCTTAGACAGGGGGCATGGCTACACCTTC. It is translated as CASSLDRGHGYTF.

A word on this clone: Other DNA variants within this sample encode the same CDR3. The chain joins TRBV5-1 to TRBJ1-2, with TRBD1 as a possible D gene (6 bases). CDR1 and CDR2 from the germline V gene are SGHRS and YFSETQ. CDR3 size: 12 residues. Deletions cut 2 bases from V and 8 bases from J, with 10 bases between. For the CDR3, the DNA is TGCGCCAGCAGCTTACAGGGCGAGGGCTACACCTTC. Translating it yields CASSLQGEGYTF. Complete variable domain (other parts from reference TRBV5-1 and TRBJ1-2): KAGVTQTPRYLIKTRGQQVTLSCSPISGHRSVSWYQQTPGQGLQFLFEYFSETQRNKGNFPGRFSGRQFSNSRSEMNVSTLELGDSALYLCASSLQGEGYTFGSGTRLTVV.

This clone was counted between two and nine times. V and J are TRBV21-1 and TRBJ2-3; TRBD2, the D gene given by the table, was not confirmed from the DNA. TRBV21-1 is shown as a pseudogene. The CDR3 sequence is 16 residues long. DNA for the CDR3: TGTGCCAGCAGCAAAGCTCGGACTAGCGGCACAGATACGCAGTATTTT. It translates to CASSKARTSGTDTQYF.

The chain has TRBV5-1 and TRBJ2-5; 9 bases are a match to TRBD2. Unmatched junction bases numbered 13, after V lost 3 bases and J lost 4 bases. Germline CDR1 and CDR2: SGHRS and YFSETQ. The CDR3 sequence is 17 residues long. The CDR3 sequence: CASSSDGGAGGLETQYF. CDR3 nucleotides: TGCGCCAGCAGCTCCGACGGGGGTGCGGGAGGGTTAGAGACCCAGTACTTC.

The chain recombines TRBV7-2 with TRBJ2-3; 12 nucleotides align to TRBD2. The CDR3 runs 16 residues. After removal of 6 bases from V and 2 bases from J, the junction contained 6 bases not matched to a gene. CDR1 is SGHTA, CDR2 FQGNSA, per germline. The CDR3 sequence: CASRVTSGRSTDTQYF. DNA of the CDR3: TGTGCCAGCAGAGTAACTAGCGGGAGGTCCACAGATACGCAGTATTTT.

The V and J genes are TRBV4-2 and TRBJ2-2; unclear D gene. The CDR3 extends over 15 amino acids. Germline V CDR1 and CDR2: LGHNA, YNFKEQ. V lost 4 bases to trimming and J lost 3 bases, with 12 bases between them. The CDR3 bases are TGTGCCAGCAGCCTGGCGGATCGCGACACCGGGGAGCTGTTTTTT. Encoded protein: CASSLADRDTGELFF.

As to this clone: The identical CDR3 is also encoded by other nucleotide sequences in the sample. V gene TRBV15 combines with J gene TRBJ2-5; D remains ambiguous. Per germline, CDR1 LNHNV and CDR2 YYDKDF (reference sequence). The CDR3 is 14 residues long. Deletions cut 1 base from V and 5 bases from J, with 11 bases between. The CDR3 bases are TGTGCCACCAGCAGAGGAGGTGGCGTTGAGACCCAGTACTTC. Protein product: CATSRGGGVETQYF.

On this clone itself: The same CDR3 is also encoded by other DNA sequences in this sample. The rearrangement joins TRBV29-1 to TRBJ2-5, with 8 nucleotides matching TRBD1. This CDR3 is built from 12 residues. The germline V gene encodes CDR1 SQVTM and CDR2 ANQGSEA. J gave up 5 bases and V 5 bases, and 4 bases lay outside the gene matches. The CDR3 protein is CSVSGQGETQYF. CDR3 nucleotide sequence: TGCAGCGTTTCTGGACAGGGTGAGACCCAGTACTTC.

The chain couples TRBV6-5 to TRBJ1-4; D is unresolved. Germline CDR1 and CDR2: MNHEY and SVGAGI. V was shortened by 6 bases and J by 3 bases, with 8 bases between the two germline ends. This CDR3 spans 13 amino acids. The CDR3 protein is CASRVLANEKLFF. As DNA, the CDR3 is TGTGCCAGCAGGGTGTTAGCTAATGAAAAACTGTTTTTT.

In DNA, the CDR3 is TGTGCCAGCTCACCTCTCGGACTAGCGGGAGCGACAGATACGCAGTATTTT. The encoded protein is CASSPLGLAGATDTQYF. The V call is TRBV18, the J call TRBJ2-3; 13 bases map to TRBD2. This CDR3 spans 17 amino acids. V was pared by 3 bases and J by 3 bases, with 6 bases of the junction left unmatched. Germline loops: CDR1 KGHSH, CDR2 LQKENI.

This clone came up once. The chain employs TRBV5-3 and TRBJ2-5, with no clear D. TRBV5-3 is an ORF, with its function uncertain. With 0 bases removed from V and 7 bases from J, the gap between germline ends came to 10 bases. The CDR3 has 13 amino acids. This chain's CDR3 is CARSLVALGTQYF. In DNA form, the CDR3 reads TGTGCCAGAAGCTTGGTGGCTTTGGGGACCCAGTACTTC.

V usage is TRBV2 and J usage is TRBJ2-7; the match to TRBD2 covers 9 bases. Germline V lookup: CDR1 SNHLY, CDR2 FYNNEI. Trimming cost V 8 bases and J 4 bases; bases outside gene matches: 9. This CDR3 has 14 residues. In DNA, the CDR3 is TGTGCCAGCGGTTTAGCGGGAGCAGCGTACGAGCAGTACTTC. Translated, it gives CASGLAGAAYEQYF.

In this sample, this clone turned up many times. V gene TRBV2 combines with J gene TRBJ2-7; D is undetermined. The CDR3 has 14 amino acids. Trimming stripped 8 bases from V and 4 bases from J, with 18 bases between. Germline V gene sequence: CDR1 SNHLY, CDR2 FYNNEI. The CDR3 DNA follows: TGTGCCAGCTCTGGTTCGGAACTTATTTACGAGCAGTACTTC. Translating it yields CASSGSELIYEQYF.

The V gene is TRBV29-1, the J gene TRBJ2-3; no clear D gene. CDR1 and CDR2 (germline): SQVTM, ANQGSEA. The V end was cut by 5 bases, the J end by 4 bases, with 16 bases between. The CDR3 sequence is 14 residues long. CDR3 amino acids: CSVSLVLPSDTQYF. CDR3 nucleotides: TGCAGCGTTAGCCTAGTGCTACCTTCAGATACGCAGTATTTT.

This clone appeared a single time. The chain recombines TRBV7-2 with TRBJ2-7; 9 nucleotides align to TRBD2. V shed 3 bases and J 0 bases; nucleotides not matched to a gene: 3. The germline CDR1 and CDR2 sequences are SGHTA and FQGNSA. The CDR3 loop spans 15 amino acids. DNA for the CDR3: TGTGCCAGCAGCTTTAGCGGGAGTGGCTCCTACGAGCAGTACTTC. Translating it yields CASSFSGSGSYEQYF.

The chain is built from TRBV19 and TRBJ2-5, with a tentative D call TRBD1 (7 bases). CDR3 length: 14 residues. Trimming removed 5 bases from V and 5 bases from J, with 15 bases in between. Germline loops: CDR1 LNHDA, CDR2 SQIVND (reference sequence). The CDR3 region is CASSDGGGLETQYF. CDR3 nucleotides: TGTGCCAGTAGTGATGGAGGGGGCCTGGAGACCCAGTACTTC.

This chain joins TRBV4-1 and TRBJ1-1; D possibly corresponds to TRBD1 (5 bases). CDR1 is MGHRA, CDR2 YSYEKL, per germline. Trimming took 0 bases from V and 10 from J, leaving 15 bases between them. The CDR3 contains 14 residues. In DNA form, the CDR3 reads TGCGCCAGCAGCCAAGATGAGGGCAGGGCGGGAGCTTTCTTT. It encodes CASSQDEGRAGAFF.

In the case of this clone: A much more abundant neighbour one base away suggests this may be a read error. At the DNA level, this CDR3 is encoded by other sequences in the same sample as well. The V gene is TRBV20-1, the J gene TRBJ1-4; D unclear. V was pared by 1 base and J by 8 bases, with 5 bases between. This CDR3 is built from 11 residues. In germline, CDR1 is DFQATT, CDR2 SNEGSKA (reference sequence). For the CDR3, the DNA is TGCAGTGCTAGAGTGGGGGAAAAACTGTTTTTT. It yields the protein CSARVGEKLFF.

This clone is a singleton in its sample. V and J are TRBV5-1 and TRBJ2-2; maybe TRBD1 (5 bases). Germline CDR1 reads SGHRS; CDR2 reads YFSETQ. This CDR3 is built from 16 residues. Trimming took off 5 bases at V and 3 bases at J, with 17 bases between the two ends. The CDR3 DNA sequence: TGCGCCAGCAGTTCCTCAGACAGATTGCACACCGGGGAGCTGTTTTTT. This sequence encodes CASSSSDRLHTGELFF.

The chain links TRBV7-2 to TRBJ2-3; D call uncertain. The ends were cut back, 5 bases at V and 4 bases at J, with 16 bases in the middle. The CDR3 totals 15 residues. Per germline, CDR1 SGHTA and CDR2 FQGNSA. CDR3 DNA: TGTGCCAGCAGCCAGGACGGCCGAAAATCAGATACGCAGTATTTT. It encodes CASSQDGRKSDTQYF.

CDR3 loop: CASSESHGQGEDEQYF. The CDR3 region has the DNA TGCGCCAGCAGTGAGTCCCATGGACAGGGGGAAGACGAGCAGTACTTC. The chain combines TRBV10-1 with TRBJ2-7, with 10 nucleotides matching TRBD1. CDR1 WNHNN and CDR2 SYGVQD come from the germline V gene (reference sequence). J gave up 5 bases and V 0 bases, and 7 bases lay outside the gene matches. The CDR3 has 16 residues.

CDR3 sequence: CASSPNSPATNEKLFF. The CDR3 DNA reads TGTGCCAGCTCACCCAACAGCCCAGCAACTAATGAAAAACTGTTTTTT. The rearrangement uses TRBV18 and TRBJ1-4; D remains unclear. V lost 3 bases and J 0 bases, leaving 11 bases between the germline ends. The CDR3 runs to 16 residues. Per the germline V gene, CDR1 is KGHSH and CDR2 is LQKENI.